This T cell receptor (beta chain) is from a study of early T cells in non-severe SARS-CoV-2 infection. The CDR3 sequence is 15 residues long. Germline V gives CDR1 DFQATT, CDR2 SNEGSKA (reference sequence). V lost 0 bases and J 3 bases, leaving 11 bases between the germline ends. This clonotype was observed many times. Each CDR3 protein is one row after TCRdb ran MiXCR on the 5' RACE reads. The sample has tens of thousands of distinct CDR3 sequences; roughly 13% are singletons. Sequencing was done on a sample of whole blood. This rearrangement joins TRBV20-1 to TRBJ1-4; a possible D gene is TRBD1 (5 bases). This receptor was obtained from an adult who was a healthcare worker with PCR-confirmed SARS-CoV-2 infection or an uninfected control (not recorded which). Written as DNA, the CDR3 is TGCAGTGCTAGAGAATCAGGGCGGCCTAATGAAAAACTGTTTTTT. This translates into CSARESGRPNEKLFF.